Below, 4 T cell receptor beta chains from the same sample are listed, as sequenced in a study of chemoradiotherapy in HPV16-positive cancers. The data were produced by immunoSEQ multiplex PCR, yet TCRdb's version contains in-frame clones alone and is incomplete. Among about 35,000 clones, roughly 90% were seen once, and the ten largest hold roughly 3.7%. The source was blood, collected from a patient who underwent chemoradiotherapy. Receptors were obtained from a human donor with HPV-associated anogenital cancer.

The rearrangement joins TRBV9 to TRBJ2-2; possible D gene TRBD1, 5 bases. CDR3 length equals 17 residues. CDR1 and CDR2 (germline): SGDLS, YYNGEE. V dropped 0 bases and J dropped 0 bases, with 12 bases sitting between them. The CDR3 nucleotides are TGTGCCAGCAGCGTAGCCAGGGCAGCCGCGAACACCGGGGAGCTGTTTTTT. The encoded protein is CASSVARAAANTGELFF.

The V gene is TRBV30, the J gene TRBJ2-2; no clear D. CDR3 length: 14 residues. Per the germline V gene, CDR1 is GTSNPN and CDR2 is SVGIG (reference sequence). V was shortened by 3 bases and J by 0 bases, with 8 bases between the two germline ends. The CDR3 nucleotides are TGTGCCTGGAGCGCGCTGGCGAACACCGGGGAGCTGTTTTTT. As protein: CAWSALANTGELFF.

The rearrangement joins TRBV2 to TRBJ1-5; no definite D call. Trimming stripped 1 base from V and 2 bases from J, with 6 bases between. This CDR3 is built from 14 residues. Per germline, CDR1 SNHLY and CDR2 FYNNEI. For the CDR3, the DNA is TGTGCCAGCAGTGAAGGGAGGGGCAATCAGCCCCAGCATTTT. As protein: CASSEGRGNQPQHF.

The rearrangement links TRBV11-2 to TRBJ2-5; 9 bases are shared with TRBD1. Germline values: CDR1 SGHAT, CDR2 FQNNGV. The CDR3 consists of 15 residues. The ends lost 5 bases at V and 1 base at J; junction bases unmatched: 5. The CDR3 DNA sequence: TGTGCCAGCAGCCTGGGACAGGGCTTCCAAGAGACCCAGTACTTC. It codes for CASSLGQGFQETQYF.